In its sample, the clone carrying this T cell receptor beta chain was seen a few times. Its antigen is unidentified. MiXCR, run by TCRdb on the 5' RACE reads, gives a single entry per CDR3 protein. The data show tens of thousands of distinct CDR3 sequences, about 9.4% seen once. The data stem from a study of spatial heterogeneity in lung cancer. Study-level findings and limits: TCRs found ubiquitously expanded in tumor appeared in blood more at resection than at follow-up.

Germline values: CDR1 MNHNY, CDR2 SVGAGI (reference sequence). Germline trimming cut 2 bases from V and 6 bases from J; bases unmatched to any gene: 2. This CDR3 is 14 amino acids long. The sample's time point: sample taken at primary tumor resection. Unsorted samples of tumor, nontumor lung or frozen PBMC had their whole RNA sequenced. Untreated early-stage non-small cell lung cancer patients, roughly 72 in total, were the donors. The TCR was taken from a male donor with early-stage non-small cell lung cancer. The material was PBMCs, obtained at surgery. The rearrangement links TRBV6-6 to TRBJ2-1; the match to TRBD2 covers 9 bases. CDR3 nucleotide sequence: TGTGCCAGCAGTTACGCGGGGGGGCGCAATGAGCAGTTCTTC. It is translated as CASSYAGGRNEQFF.